This TCR beta chain originates from a study of blood T cell repertoires in COVID-19. Germline V gives CDR1 LNHNV, CDR2 YYDKDF (reference sequence). Losses at the gene ends were 5 bases for V and 5 bases for J; bases not matched to a gene: 20. The CDR3 contains 19 residues. TCRdb's copy holds only in-frame clones and misses some; the assay was immunoSEQ multiplex PCR. The data hold about 310,000 clones, with about nine tenths observed a single time. This clonotype was sampled from a man in his fifties or sixties with active or convalescent COVID-19. This chain uses TRBV15 with TRBJ2-5, with 10 bases fitting TRBD2. The material sequenced was peripheral blood. The CDR3 DNA is TGTGCCACCAGCCCAAGGGGCAGGGGAGAGCGGGAGGGCCGGGAGACCCAGTACTTC. Protein: CATSPRGRGEREGRETQYF.